The clone carrying this TCR beta chain was observed many times. Its matching antigen is unknown. As to time point: persistent/refractory GD, antithyroid drugs over 5 years with positive TRAb. Preparation of the TCR library used RNA extracted from PBMCs. An endocrinology unit in Xi'an, China, supplied the patients. The data were taken from a study of regulatory T cells in long-lasting Graves disease. The wider study: To qualify as persistent, Graves' disease required over 5 years of antithyroid drugs with positive TSH receptor antibodies. General study points: The study found TRBV28, TRBJ1-2 and TRBJ2-5 favored in persistent disease. Sampling was limited to peripheral blood rather than thyroid tissue.

CDR3 regions were amplified by Arm-PCR using iRepertoire HTBI primers to build TCR beta libraries. A single record per CDR3 protein comes from TCRdb applying MiXCR to the multiplex PCR reads. The sample holds about 290,000 distinct CDR3 sequences, 22% seen once. The CDR3 covers 15 residues. CDR1 and CDR2 (germline): SGHVS, FQNEAQ. V was cut by 5 bases and J by 5 bases, with 18 bases left in between. The chain combines TRBV7-8 with TRBJ1-1; D gene uncertain. The source is a female donor with Graves disease. The input for sequencing was peripheral blood mononuclear cells (PBMCs), taken when the disease was refractory, from a patient treated with antithyroid drugs. CDR3 coding DNA: TGTGCCAGCAGCGACGCACCAACTTTGGAAACTGAAGCTTTCTTT. Translated, it gives CASSDAPTLETEAFF.